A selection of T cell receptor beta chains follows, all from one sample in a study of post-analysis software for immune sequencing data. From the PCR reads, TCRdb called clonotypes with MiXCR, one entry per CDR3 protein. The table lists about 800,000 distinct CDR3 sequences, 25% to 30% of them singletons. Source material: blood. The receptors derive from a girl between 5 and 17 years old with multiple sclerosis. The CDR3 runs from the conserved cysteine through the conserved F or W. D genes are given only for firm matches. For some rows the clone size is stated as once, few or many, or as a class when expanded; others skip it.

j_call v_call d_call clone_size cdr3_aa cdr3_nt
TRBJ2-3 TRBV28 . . CASSFSTGGVTDTQYF TGTGCCAGCAGTTTCTCTACAGGGGGGGTAACAGATACGCAGTATTTT
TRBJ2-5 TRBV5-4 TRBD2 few CASSLSGGRAGETQYF TGTGCCAGCAGCTTATCTGGCGGGAGGGCCGGAGAGACCCAGTACTTC
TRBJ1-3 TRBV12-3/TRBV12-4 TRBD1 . CASRPGRGSGNTIYF TGTGCCAGCAGGCCGGGCAGGGGGTCTGGAAACACCATATATTTT
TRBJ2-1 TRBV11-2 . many CASNLGRYEQFF TGTGCCAGCAACCTCGGACGGTATGAGCAGTTCTTC
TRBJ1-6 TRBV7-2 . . CASSLGTFGNSPLHF TGTGCCAGCAGCTTAGGGACTTTCGGTAATTCACCCCTCCACTTT
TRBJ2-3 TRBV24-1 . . CATSESGPDTQYF TGTGCCACCAGTGAATCCGGACCAGATACGCAGTATTTT
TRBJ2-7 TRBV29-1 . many CSVRTESDGEQYF TGCAGCGTAAGGACGGAGTCGGACGGCGAGCAGTACTTC
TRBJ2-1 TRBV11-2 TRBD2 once CASSFRSGGPRGEQFF TGTGCCAGCAGCTTTCGTAGCGGGGGGCCCAGGGGTGAGCAGTTCTTC
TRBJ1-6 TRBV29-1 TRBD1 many CSVGAGGNSPLHF TGCAGCGTTGGGGCAGGGGGGAATTCACCCCTCCACTTT
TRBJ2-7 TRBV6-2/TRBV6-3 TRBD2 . CASSRTGSGSSIYEQYF TGTGCCAGCAGCCGAACGGGTAGCGGGAGCTCCATCTACGAGCAGTACTTC
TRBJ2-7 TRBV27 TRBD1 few CASSFEGAEQYF TGTGCCAGCAGTTTCGAGGGGGCCGAGCAGTACTTC
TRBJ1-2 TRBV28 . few CASRTSGGSYGYTF TGTGCCAGCAGAACATCCGGCGGGTCTTATGGCTACACCTTC
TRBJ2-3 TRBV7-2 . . CASSPPGAGRPSTDTQYF TGTGCCAGCAGCCCTCCAGGGGCCGGCAGACCTAGCACAGATACGCAGTATTTT
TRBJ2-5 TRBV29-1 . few CSVGDWGETQYF TGCAGCGTTGGAGATTGGGGGGAGACCCAGTACTTC
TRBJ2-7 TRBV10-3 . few CAISVGPSMSYEQYF TGTGCCATCAGTGTGGGACCGAGCATGAGTTACGAGCAGTACTTC
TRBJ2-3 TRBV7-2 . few CASTPGARGTDTQYF TGTGCCAGCACCCCGGGAGCGAGGGGAACAGATACGCAGTATTTT
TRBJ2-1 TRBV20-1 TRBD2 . CSARDPRTSGSYNEQFF TGCAGTGCTAGAGACCCACGCACTAGCGGGAGCTACAATGAGCAGTTCTTC
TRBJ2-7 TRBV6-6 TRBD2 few CASTVGLAGVEQYF TGTGCCAGCACGGTGGGACTAGCGGGAGTCGAGCAGTACTTC
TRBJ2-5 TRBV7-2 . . CASSLERGGAFEETQYF TGTGCCAGCAGCTTAGAGAGGGGGGGCGCGTTTGAAGAGACCCAGTACTTC
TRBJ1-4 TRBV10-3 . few CAISESGDIYEKLFF TGTGCCATCAGTGAGTCGGGAGATATCTATGAAAAACTGTTTTTT
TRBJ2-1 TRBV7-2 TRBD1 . CASSSKQGVHGEQFF TGTGCCAGCAGCTCCAAACAGGGGGTTCACGGTGAGCAGTTCTTC
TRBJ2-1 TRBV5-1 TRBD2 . CASSPGLALHNEQFF TGCGCCAGCAGCCCGGGACTAGCGCTGCACAATGAGCAGTTCTTC
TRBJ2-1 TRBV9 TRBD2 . CASSVTGPGLAGDEQFF TGTGCCAGCAGCGTAACAGGGCCGGGACTAGCGGGAGATGAGCAGTTCTTC
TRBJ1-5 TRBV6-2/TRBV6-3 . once CASSEDSYQPQHF TGTGCCAGCAGTGAGGACAGCTATCAGCCCCAGCATTTT
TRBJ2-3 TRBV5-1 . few CASSSRPAAADTQYF TGCGCCAGCAGCAGTCGGCCAGCCGCCGCAGATACGCAGTATTTT
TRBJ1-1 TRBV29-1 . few CSVEPTGWEAFF TGCAGCGTTGAGCCGACGGGCTGGGAAGCTTTCTTT
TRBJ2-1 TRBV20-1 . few CSARDVGRDYNEQFF TGCAGTGCTAGAGATGTGGGCAGGGACTACAATGAGCAGTTCTTC
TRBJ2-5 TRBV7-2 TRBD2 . CASSSPPAGGETQYF TGTGCCAGCAGCTCTCCCCCAGCGGGGGGGGAGACCCAGTACTTC
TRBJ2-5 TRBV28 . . CASSGDSQGETQYF TGTGCCAGCAGTGGGGACTCGCAAGGGGAGACCCAGTACTTC
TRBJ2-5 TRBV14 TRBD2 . CASSDTPGRQETQYF TGTGCCAGCAGCGACACCCCCGGGAGGCAAGAGACCCAGTACTTC
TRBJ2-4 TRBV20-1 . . CCAITVNIQYF TGCTGTGCTATTACAGTGAACATTCAGTACTTC
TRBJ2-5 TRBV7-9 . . CASSLAGGRPKTQYF TGTGCCAGCAGCTTAGCGGGTGGGCGGCCGAAGACCCAGTACTTC
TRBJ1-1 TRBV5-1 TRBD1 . CASSFAAAGTGGTEAFF TGCGCCAGCAGCTTCGCCGCGGCCGGGACAGGGGGGACTGAAGCTTTCTTT
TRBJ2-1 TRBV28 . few CASRVTSSGNEQFF TGTGCCAGCAGAGTAACTAGTTCTGGCAATGAGCAGTTCTTC
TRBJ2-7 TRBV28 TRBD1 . CASSRRGGQGRYEQYF TGTGCCAGCAGTCGCAGGGGAGGACAGGGGAGGTACGAGCAGTACTTC
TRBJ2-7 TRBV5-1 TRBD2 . CASRLAGDRYKPTSEQYF TGCGCCAGCAGACTAGCGGGAGACCGATATAAACCTACGAGCGAGCAGTACTTC
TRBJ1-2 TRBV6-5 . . CASTQGGVQYGYTF TGTGCCAGCACACAGGGCGGGGTCCAGTATGGCTACACCTTC
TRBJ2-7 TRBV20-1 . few CSAQRGWQYF TGCAGTGCCCAGAGGGGGTGGCAGTACTTC
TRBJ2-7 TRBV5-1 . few CASSPEGAYEQYF TGCGCCAGCAGCCCCGAGGGAGCCTACGAGCAGTACTTC
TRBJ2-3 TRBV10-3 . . CAISGGENTDTQYF TGTGCCATCAGTGGGGGAGAGAACACAGATACGCAGTATTTT
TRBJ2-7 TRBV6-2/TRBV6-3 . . CASSPSGESYEQYF TGTGCCAGCAGTCCTTCAGGGGAGTCGTACGAGCAGTACTTC
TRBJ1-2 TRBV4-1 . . CASSQGGYLNYGYTF TGCGCCAGCAGCCAAGGGGGGTACCTTAACTATGGCTACACCTTC
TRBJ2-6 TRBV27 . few CASSLDPVSGANVLTF TGTGCCAGCAGTTTAGATCCAGTCTCTGGGGCCAACGTCCTGACTTTC
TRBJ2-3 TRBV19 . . CASSTQTDPYSGDTQYF TGTGCCAGTAGTACACAGACAGACCCATACAGCGGAGATACGCAGTATTTT
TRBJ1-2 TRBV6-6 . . CASRQVLEGYTF TGTGCCAGCAGACAGGTTTTGGAAGGCTACACCTTC
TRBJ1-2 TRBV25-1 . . CASSEKRVGGYTF TGTGCCAGCAGTGAAAAGAGGGTTGGAGGCTACACCTTC
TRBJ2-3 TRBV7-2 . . CASSLTPGLDTQYF TGTGCCAGCAGCTTAACCCCGGGTTTGGATACGCAGTATTTT
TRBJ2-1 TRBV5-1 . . CASSGTNEQFF TGCGCCAGCAGCGGAACTAATGAGCAGTTCTTC
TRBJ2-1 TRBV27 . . CASSDRRGFEEQFF TGTGCCAGCAGTGACCGTCGTGGGTTTGAAGAGCAGTTCTTC
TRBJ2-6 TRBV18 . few CASSPWPSGANVLTF TGTGCCAGCTCACCATGGCCCTCTGGGGCCAACGTCCTGACTTTC
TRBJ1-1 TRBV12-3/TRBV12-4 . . CASSGAPNTEAFF TGTGCCAGCAGTGGCGCCCCGAACACTGAAGCTTTCTTT
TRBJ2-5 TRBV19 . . CAGRRGPEETQYF TGTGCCGGTAGGAGGGGGCCTGAAGAGACCCAGTACTTC
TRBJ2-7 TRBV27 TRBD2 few CATRDRISGSLGYEQYF TGTGCCACCCGGGACCGAATAAGCGGGAGTCTTGGCTACGAGCAGTACTTC
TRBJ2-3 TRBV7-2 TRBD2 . CAGSLDPGSSGIDTDTQYF TGTGCCGGCAGCTTAGACCCGGGGAGTAGCGGGATAGACACAGATACGCAGTATTTT
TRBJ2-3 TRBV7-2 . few CASSPEGFSLDTQYF TGTGCCAGCAGCCCAGAGGGGTTTAGCTTGGATACGCAGTATTTT